This T cell receptor beta chain was obtained from a study of cytomegalovirus exposure and HLA in healthy donors. Note on this clone: Its specificity is unknown.

V was shortened by 6 bases and J by 2 bases, with 4 bases between the two germline ends. The CDR3 spans 11 residues. Germline-derived CDR1 and CDR2 are MNHEY and SMNVEV (reference sequence). PCR involved 60 Vbeta and 13 Jbeta primers. Profiled with immunoSEQ multiplex PCR; TCRdb holds only in-frame clones, not every one. The sample records around 120,000 clones, about four fifths being singletons. General study points: Later analysis identified a missense DCLRE1C variant that was linked to TCR beta V- and J-gene trimming. Among CMV-associated TCR beta chains, most appeared HLA-restricted in a later analysis. Roughly even sequencing depth across donors was the assumption behind the presence/absence analyses. Later analysis revealed greater clonal expansion in HLA-associated TCR beta chains than in equally common others.

This sequence originates from a man between 18 and 35 years old in good health and CMV-seronegative. Sequencing was done on a sample of PBMCs. The V gene is TRBV27, the J gene TRBJ1-1; D gene unclear. CDR3 nucleotide sequence: TGTGCCAGCAGGGCCAACACTGAAGCTTTCTTT. Amino acids: CASRANTEAFF.